This record concerns one TCR beta chain sequence. The sample comes from a study of blood T cell repertoires in COVID-19. Background on the study: Acute and convalescent COVID-19 specimens originated in the United States, Italy and Spain. T cells, B-cell-depleted T cells, or PBMCs provided the cDNA or gDNA that served as material.

Sequencing used immunoSEQ multiplex PCR; TCRdb keeps in-frame clones, though not all of them. The table includes 260,000 or so clones, around 90% detected once. This CDR3 is built from 19 residues. The junction had 15 bases not matched to a gene; V was cut back by 6 bases and J by 3 bases. From germline, CDR1 is MNHEY and CDR2 SMNVEV (reference sequence). This clonotype was sampled from a man between 18 and 35 years old with active or convalescent COVID-19. This chain connects TRBV27 to TRBJ2-4, with 12 bases lining up with TRBD2. The sample taken for sequencing was peripheral blood. The CDR3, as DNA: TGTGCCAGCAGCAGTGTTAGGGGGGGACTAGCGGGTGACAAAAACATTCAGTACTTC. Its protein product is CASSSVRGGLAGDKNIQYF.